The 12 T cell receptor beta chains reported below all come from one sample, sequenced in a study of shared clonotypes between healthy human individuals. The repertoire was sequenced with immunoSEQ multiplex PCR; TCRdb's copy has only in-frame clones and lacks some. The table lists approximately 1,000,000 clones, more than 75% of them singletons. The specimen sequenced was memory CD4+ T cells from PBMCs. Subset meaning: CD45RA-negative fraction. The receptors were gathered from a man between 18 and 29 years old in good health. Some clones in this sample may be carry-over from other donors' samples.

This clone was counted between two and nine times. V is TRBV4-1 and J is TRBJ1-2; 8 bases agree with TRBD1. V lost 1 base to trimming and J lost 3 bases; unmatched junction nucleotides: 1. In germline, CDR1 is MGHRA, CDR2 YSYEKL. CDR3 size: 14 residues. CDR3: CASSQGDRHYGYTF. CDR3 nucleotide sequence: TGCGCCAGCAGCCAAGGGGACAGGCACTATGGCTACACCTTC.

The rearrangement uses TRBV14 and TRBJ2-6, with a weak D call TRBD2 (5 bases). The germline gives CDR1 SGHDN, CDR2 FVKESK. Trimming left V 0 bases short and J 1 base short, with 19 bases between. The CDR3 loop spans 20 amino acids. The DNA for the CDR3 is TGTGCCAGCAGCCAAGACAGGAGGTTTAAGATACTATCTGGGGCCAACGTCCTGACTTTC. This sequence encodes CASSQDRRFKILSGANVLTF.

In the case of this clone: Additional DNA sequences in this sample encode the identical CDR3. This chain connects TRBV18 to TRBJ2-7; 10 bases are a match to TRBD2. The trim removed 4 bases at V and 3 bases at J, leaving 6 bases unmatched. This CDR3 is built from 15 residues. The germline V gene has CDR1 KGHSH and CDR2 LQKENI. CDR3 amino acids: CASSRGLAGDYEQYF. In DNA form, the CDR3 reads TGTGCCAGCTCACGTGGGCTAGCGGGAGACTACGAGCAGTACTTC.

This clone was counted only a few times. The CDR3 DNA reads as TGCAGTGCTAACTTTGGAAACACCATATATTTT. Amino acids: CSANFGNTIYF. V gene TRBV20-1 combines with J gene TRBJ1-3; D uncertain. The CDR3 is made up of 11 amino acids. The V and J ends lost 4 bases and 3 bases respectively, with 4 bases between them. CDR1 DFQATT and CDR2 SNEGSKA come from the germline V gene (reference sequence).

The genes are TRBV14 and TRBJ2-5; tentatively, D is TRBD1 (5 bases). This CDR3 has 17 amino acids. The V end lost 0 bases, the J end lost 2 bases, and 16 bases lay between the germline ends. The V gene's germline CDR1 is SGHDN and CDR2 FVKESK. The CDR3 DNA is TGTGCCAGCAGCCAAGATAGGTGGGCAGGGCATCAAGAGACCCAGTACTTC. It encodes CASSQDRWAGHQETQYF.

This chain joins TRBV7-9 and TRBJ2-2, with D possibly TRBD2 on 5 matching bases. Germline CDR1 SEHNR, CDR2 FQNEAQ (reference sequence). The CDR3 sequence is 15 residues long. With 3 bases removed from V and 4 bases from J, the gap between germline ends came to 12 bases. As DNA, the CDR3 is TGTGCCAGCAGCTTTGGGCCCGCGGGCACCGGGGAGCTGTTTTTT. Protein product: CASSFGPAGTGELFF. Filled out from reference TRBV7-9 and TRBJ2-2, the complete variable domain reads DTGVSQNPRHKITKRGQNVTFRCDPISEHNRLYWYRQTLGQGPEFLTYFQNEAQLEKSRLLSDRFSAERPKGSFSTLEIQRTEQGDSAMYLCASSFGPAGTGELFFGEGSRLTVL.

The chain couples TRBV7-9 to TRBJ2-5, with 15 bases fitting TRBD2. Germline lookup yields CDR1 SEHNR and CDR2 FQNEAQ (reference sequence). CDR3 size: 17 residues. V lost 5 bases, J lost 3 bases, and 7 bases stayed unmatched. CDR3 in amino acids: CASSGWRTSGREETQYF. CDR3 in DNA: TGTGCCAGCAGCGGGTGGAGGACTAGCGGGAGGGAAGAGACCCAGTACTTC.

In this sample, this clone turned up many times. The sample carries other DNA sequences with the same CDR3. The CDR3 region is CASSPREGRNTEAFF. The DNA of the CDR3 is TGTGCCAGCTCACCACGCGAGGGACGGAACACTGAAGCTTTCTTT. V and J are TRBV18 and TRBJ1-1; the D gene is possibly TRBD1 (5 bases). This CDR3 has 15 amino acids. V gave up 1 base and J gave up 1 base, with 10 bases separating them. Germline V gene data show CDR1 as KGHSH and CDR2 as LQKENI. The whole variable domain, filled in from reference TRBV18 and TRBJ1-1, reads NAGVMQNPRHLVRRRGQEARLRCSPMKGHSHVYWYRQLPEEGLKFMVYLQKENIIDESGMPKERFSAEFPKEGPSILRIQQVVRGDSAAYFCASSPREGRNTEAFFGQGTRLTVV.

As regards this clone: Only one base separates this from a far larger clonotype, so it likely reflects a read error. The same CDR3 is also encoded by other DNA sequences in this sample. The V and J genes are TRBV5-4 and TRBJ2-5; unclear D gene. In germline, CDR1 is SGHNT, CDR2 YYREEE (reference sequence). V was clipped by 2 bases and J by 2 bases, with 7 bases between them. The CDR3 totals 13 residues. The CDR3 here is CASSLPQQETQYF. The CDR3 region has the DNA TGTGCCAGCAGCTTACCACAGCAAGAGACCCAGTACTTC.

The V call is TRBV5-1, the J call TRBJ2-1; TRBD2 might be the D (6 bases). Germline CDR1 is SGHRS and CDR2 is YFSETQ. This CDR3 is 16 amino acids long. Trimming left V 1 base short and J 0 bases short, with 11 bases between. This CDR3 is CASSLWTTDSYNEQFF. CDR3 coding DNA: TGCGCCAGCAGCTTGTGGACTACCGACTCCTACAATGAGCAGTTCTTC.

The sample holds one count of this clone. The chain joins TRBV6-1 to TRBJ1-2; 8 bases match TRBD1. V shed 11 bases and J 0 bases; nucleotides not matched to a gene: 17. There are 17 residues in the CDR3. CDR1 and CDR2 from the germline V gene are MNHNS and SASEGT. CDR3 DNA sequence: TGTGCCGTCAGTGGATATTCCAGGGGGCGAGCTAACTATGGCTACACCTTC. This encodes CAVSGYSRGRANYGYTF.

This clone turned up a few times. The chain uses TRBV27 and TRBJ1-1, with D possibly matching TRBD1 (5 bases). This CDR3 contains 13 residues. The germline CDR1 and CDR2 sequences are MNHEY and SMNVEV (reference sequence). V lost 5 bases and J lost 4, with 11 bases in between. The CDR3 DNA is TGTGCCAGCAGTAAGACAGTATTCACTGAAGCTTTCTTT. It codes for CASSKTVFTEAFF.